A selection of T cell receptor beta chains follows, all from one sample in a study of T-cell memory formation after mild COVID-19. TCRdb passed the 5' RACE reads through MiXCR, listing each CDR3 protein once. Altogether roughly 190,000 distinct CDR3 sequences are present, under 30% being singletons, with the ten largest covering 11%. Sample: PBMCs or a T cell subset sorted from them (not recorded which). These receptors were obtained from an adult woman who had mild COVID-19 (a few samples of this study predate the infection). Cell type and time point are not known. Both conserved end residues are part of each CDR3.

j_gene	v_gene	len	CDR3aa
TRBJ2-1	TRBV5-1	15	CASRPGLAVYNEQFF
TRBJ2-1	TRBV5-1	17	CASSPLDSFRSYNEQFF
TRBJ1-2	TRBV5-1	14	CASSSTGRQQGYTF
TRBJ2-7	TRBV15	17	CATSSRGQGARSYEQYF
TRBJ1-1	TRBV24-1	11	CATSDGSRAFF
TRBJ1-5	TRBV15	15	CATSSGTGVNQPQHF
TRBJ1-1	TRBV7-9	16	CASSFRGPSRYTEAFF
TRBJ1-3	TRBV12-3/TRBV12-4	10	CASSFDAIYF
TRBJ2-7	TRBV11-2	16	CASSPPMGLDSYEQYF
TRBJ2-3	TRBV12-3/TRBV12-4	15	CASSLLLTSTDTQYF
TRBJ2-1	TRBV12-3/TRBV12-4	15	CASRRLAGGRDEQFF
TRBJ1-1	TRBV29-1	14	CSVEVSGQNTEAFF
TRBJ2-6	TRBV12-3/TRBV12-4	15	CASSLGGSGANVLTF
TRBJ2-1	TRBV20-1	13	CSAKRPDYNEQFF
TRBJ1-1	TRBV7-2	14	CASSLGNQNTEAFF
TRBJ1-2	TRBV29-1	13	CSVRTPRNYGYTF
TRBJ2-1	TRBV4-3	17	CASSQVGPGTSGNEQFF
TRBJ1-2	TRBV20-1	13	CSAREDQDGGYTF
TRBJ2-2	TRBV24-1	14	CATSQTTDTGELFF
TRBJ2-1	TRBV7-9	15	CASSPWTSGGNEQFF
TRBJ2-1	TRBV10-3	15	CAISSGSFSYNEQFF
TRBJ2-1	TRBV7-9	15	CASSLGQGAYNEQFF
TRBJ1-5	TRBV6-5	14	CASRGTGGNQPQHF
TRBJ2-7	TRBV6-5	13	CASSYDRGYEQYF
TRBJ2-3	TRBV14	14	CASSQQERTDTQYF
TRBJ2-7	TRBV12-3/TRBV12-4	17	CASSLYRGLDSSYEQYF
TRBJ1-1	TRBV3-1	14	CASSQKYGNTEAFF
TRBJ2-2	TRBV4-3	16	CASSQGSRPPGGELFF
TRBJ1-2	TRBV5-5	15	CASSPPRGQGGGYTF
TRBJ2-1	TRBV29-1	12	CSVWTSGNEQFF
TRBJ2-1	TRBV9	15	CASSPPDGGYNEQFF
TRBJ2-4	TRBV14	15	CASSHNEDYGDIQYF
TRBJ2-1	TRBV20-1	14	CSARGTLLGDEQFF
TRBJ1-6	TRBV6-5	15	CASRASGSYNSPLHF
TRBJ2-7	TRBV4-3	15	CASSQEYSGTYEQYF
TRBJ2-2	TRBV30	14	CAWRGRQNTGELFF
TRBJ2-1	TRBV7-8	17	CASSRPGGTSKDHEQFF
TRBJ2-2	TRBV25-1	16	CASSRRGAKNTGELFF
TRBJ2-1	TRBV20-1	10	CSADRRTQFF
TRBJ1-1	TRBV5-1	15	CASSPLQGSDTEAFF
TRBJ2-2	TRBV12-3/TRBV12-4	13	CASSLARTGELFF
TRBJ1-2	TRBV7-9	12	CASSQYSGGYTF
TRBJ2-1	TRBV5-1	18	CASSLKDFFGREGNEQFF
TRBJ2-1	TRBV27	13	CASSLGQLGEQFF
TRBJ2-1	TRBV7-6	15	CASSLAGALVNEQFF
TRBJ2-7	TRBV9	14	CASSPGGGIDEQYF